This T cell receptor (beta chain) came from a study of shared clonotypes between healthy human individuals. Several immunoSEQ 96-well plates shared each subset's DNA, each plate a replicate. As handled by the study authors: Sequence data from immunoSEQ were junction-only and lacked quality scores; consequently, filtering differed. TCRdb's table, derived via immunoSEQ multiplex PCR, lists solely in-frame clones and lacks some. V, J and clone size are taken as reported in that table, and D and trimming were inferred from the DNA itself. Of roughly 2,000,000 clones in the sample, 80% to 95% are singletons; the top ten hold 1.5% to 2%. Naive CD8 cells lacked CD45RO, underwent positive selection for CCR7 and left out terminally differentiated effector memory CD45RA+ cells. The donors were all Caucasian adults (living in Nashville, Tennessee). V was shortened by 5 bases and J by 4 bases, with 6 bases between the two germline ends. CDR1 and CDR2 from the germline V gene are SGHDT and YYEEEE. This CDR3 comprises 12 residues.

The rearrangement joins TRBV5-6 to TRBJ1-4; no clear D gene. The sample comprised naive CD8+ T cells from PBMCs. This sequence originates from a young man in good health. Some clones in this sample may be carry-over from other donors' samples. CDR3 DNA: TGTGCCAGCAGATCGGGTAATGAAAAACTGTTTTTT. This translates into CASRSGNEKLFF.